This T cell receptor beta chain was sequenced for a study of glioma-infiltrating T cells. Study-level background: Dexamethasone exposure before glioma surgery was limited to six or fewer days. Study results and limitations: Tissue and blood shared very few CDR3 sequences. A blood CDR3 motif signature was depleted in highly divergent patients.

On this clonotype itself: No antigen is known for it.

V shed 1 base and J shed 8 bases, with 4 bases lying between them. The CDR3 length is 12 residues. CDR1 and CDR2 (germline): KGHDR, SFDVKD. The iRepertoire nested amplicon-rescue multiplex PCR amplified TCR alpha and beta CDR3s from RNA. TCRdb processed the multiplex PCR reads anew with MiXCR; each CDR3 protein has one entry. Among around 390,000 distinct CDR3 sequences listed, roughly two fifths were seen once. This TCR came from a human donor with low-grade glioma or glioblastoma, undergoing nonglioma brain surgery, or in good health (not recorded which). The chain combines TRBV24-1 with TRBJ2-2; D unresolved. Sequencing input: glioma tissue, nonneoplastic brain tissue, or PBMCs (not recorded which). As DNA, the CDR3 is TGTGCCACCAGTGATTTTCCAGGGGAGCTGTTTTTT. Translating it yields CATSDFPGELFF.